The rows below give T cell receptor beta chains drawn from one sample of a study of shared clonotypes between healthy human individuals. Measured with immunoSEQ multiplex PCR; TCRdb has only the in-frame clones, and not every one. There are about 2.4 million clones in the sample; under 95% occur only once, and around 0.37% lies in the top ten. The source material was naive CD4+ T cells from PBMCs. All receptors derive from a man between 18 and 35 years old in good health. Some clones in this sample may be carry-over from other donors' samples. The conserved cysteine and the conserved F or W are not part of the CDR3 here. Only some rows state a clone size, as once, few, many or a class for expanded clones.

J gene | clone size | V gene | CDR3 protein
TRBJ1-3 | NA | TRBV4-3 | ASSQEGGNTIY
TRBJ2-7 | NA | TRBV6-1 | ASSRQRVYEQY
TRBJ2-5 | NA | TRBV28 | ASSLNGRRQETQY
TRBJ1-2 | NA | TRBV19 | ASSIGQGFYT
TRBJ2-7 | NA | TRBV7-9 | ASSLDLTSGSYEQY
TRBJ1-4 | NA | TRBV11-2 | ASSLGTGSTQNEKLF
TRBJ1-3 | NA | TRBV19 | ASEGGSLPSGNTIY
TRBJ2-3 | NA | TRBV9 | ASREREDTDTQY
TRBJ1-5 | once | TRBV6-5 | ASSYRAGFSNQPQH
TRBJ2-5 | NA | TRBV9 | ASSVGTSGGQKTQY
TRBJ2-3 | NA | TRBV28 | ASSLGRAADTQY
TRBJ2-3 | NA | TRBV28 | ASRPSGSTDTQY
TRBJ2-7 | NA | TRBV2 | ASKRQGASTYEQY
NA | NA | TRBV5-1 | ASSLQGTTYEQY
TRBJ2-2 | NA | TRBV5-1 | ASSRPSTGANTGELF
TRBJ2-7 | NA | TRBV5-6 | ASSLVGSNEQY
TRBJ2-5 | NA | TRBV30 | AWSLGGAQETQY
TRBJ1-1 | NA | TRBV15 | ATSRDRGNTEAF
TRBJ2-3 | NA | TRBV4-1 | ASSQGGSGGYTQY
TRBJ1-5 | NA | TRBV28 | ASSLGVNQPQH
TRBJ2-1 | NA | TRBV7-2 | ASSNGLASNEQF
TRBJ2-5 | NA | TRBV7-9 | ASSPLGQGWETQY